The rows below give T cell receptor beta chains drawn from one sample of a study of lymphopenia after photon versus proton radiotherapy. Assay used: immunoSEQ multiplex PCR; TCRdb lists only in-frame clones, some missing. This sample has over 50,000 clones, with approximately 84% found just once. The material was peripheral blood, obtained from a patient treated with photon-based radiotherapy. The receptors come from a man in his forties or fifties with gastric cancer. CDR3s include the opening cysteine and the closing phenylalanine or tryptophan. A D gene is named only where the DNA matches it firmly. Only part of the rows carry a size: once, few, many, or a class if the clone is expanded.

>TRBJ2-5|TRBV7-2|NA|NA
CASSLASQGETQYF
TGTGCCAGCAGCTTAGCGAGCCAGGGCGAGACCCAGTACTTC
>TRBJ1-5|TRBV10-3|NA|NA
CAISDAGYSNQPQHF
TGTGCCATCAGTGACGCGGGGTATAGCAATCAGCCCCAGCATTTT
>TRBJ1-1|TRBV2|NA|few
CASSGFTEAFF
TGTGCCAGCAGTGGTTTCACTGAAGCTTTCTTT
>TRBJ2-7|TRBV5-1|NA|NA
CASSLGGTSAYEQYF
TGCGCCAGCAGCTTGGGGGGGACATCAGCCTACGAGCAGTACTTC
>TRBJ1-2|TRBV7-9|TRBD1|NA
CASSRGQAENRYTF
TGTGCCAGCAGCCGAGGACAGGCGGAGAATCGCTACACCTTC
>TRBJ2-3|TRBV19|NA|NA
CASSTYGADTQYF
TGTGCCAGTAGTACCTACGGGGCAGATACGCAGTATTTT
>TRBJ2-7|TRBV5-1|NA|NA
CASSLITGTTYEQYF
TGCGCCAGCAGCTTGATCACAGGGACAACATACGAGCAGTACTTC
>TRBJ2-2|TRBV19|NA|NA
CASSISSANTGELFF
TGTGCCAGTAGTATCTCTAGCGCGAACACCGGGGAGCTGTTTTTT
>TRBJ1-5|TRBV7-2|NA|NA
CASSPRGTSDQPQHF
TGTGCCAGCAGCCCCAGGGGCACGAGTGATCAGCCCCAGCATTTT
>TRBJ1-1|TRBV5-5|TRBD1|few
CASSFGTGATEAFF
TGTGCCAGCAGCTTTGGGACAGGGGCCACTGAAGCTTTCTTT
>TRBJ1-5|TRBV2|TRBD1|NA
CASTKDRGEQPQHF
TGTGCCAGCACAAAAGACAGGGGTGAGCAGCCCCAGCATTTT
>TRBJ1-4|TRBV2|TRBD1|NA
CASSLETGSNEKLFF
TGTGCCAGCAGTCTCGAGACAGGGAGTAATGAAAAACTGTTTTTT
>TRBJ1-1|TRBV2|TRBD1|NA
CASLTGGRSSAFF
TGTGCCAGTCTAACAGGGGGCCGCAGTTCAGCTTTCTTT
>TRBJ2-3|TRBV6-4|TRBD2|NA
CASSGLAGGTDTQYF
TGTGCCAGCAGTGGACTAGCGGGCGGTACAGATACGCAGTATTTT
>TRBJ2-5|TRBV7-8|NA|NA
CASSLGQSETQYF
TGTGCCAGCAGCTTAGGCCAGTCAGAGACCCAGTACTTC
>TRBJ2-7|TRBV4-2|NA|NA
CASSQSAKQYF
TGTGCCAGCAGCCAATCGGCGAAGCAGTACTTC
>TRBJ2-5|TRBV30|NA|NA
CAWSWGYQETQYF
TGTGCCTGGAGCTGGGGCTATCAAGAGACCCAGTACTTC
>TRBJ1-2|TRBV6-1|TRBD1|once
CASSEQGAGDGYGYTF
TGTGCCAGCAGTGAACAGGGGGCAGGGGATGGCTATGGCTACACCTTC
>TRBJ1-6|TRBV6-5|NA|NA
CASSYSWTDNSPLHF
TGTGCCAGCAGTTACTCGTGGACAGATAATTCACCCCTCCACTTT
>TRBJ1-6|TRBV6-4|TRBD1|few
CASRGPGGSNSPLHF
TGTGCCAGCAGGGGACCAGGGGGAAGTAATTCACCCCTCCACTTT
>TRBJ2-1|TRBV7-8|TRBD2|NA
CASSLKYRLAANEQFF
TGTGCCAGCAGCTTAAAGTATCGGCTAGCGGCCAATGAGCAGTTCTTC
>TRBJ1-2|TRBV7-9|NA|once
CASSLEGVSGYTF
TGTGCCAGCAGCTTAGAGGGAGTCTCTGGCTACACCTTC
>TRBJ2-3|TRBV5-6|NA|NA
CASSFGPSSDTQYF
TGTGCCAGCAGCTTTGGGCCTAGCTCAGATACGCAGTATTTT
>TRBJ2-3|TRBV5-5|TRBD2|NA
CASSLAPGLAGGFSTDTQYF
TGTGCCAGCAGCTTGGCCCCGGGACTAGCGGGGGGGTTTAGCACAGATACGCAGTATTTT
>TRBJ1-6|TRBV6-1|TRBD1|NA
CASSEGRGLRNSPLHF
TGTGCCAGCAGTGAAGGGAGGGGGCTTCGTAATTCACCCCTCCACTTT
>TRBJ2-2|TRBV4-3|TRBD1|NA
CASSPDRGPGELFF
TGCGCCAGCAGCCCGGACAGGGGGCCCGGGGAGCTGTTTTTT
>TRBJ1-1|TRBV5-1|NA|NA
CASSLEQGLSGAFF
TGCGCCAGCAGCTTGGAACAGGGACTCTCTGGGGCTTTCTTT
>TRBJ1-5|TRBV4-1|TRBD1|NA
CASSQGRGTGSLGNQPQHF
TGCGCCAGCAGCCAAGGTAGGGGGACAGGGTCCCTGGGGAATCAGCCCCAGCATTTT
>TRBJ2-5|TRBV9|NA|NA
CASSVTPGGETQYF
TGTGCCAGCAGCGTAACCCCAGGGGGGGAGACCCAGTACTTC
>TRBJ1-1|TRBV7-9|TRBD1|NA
CASSPTDRYTEAFF
TGTGCCAGCAGCCCAACGGACAGGTACACTGAAGCTTTCTTT
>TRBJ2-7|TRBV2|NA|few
CASSEVKGSYEQYF
TGTGCCAGCAGTGAAGTTAAGGGTTCCTACGAGCAGTACTTC
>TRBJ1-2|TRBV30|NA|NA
CAWSVVGGHGYTF
TGTGCCTGGAGTGTAGTCGGGGGCCACGGCTACACCTTC
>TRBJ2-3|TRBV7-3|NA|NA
CASSLGGRSTDTQYF
TGTGCCAGCAGCTTAGGTGGCAGGAGCACAGATACGCAGTATTTT
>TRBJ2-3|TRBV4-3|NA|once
CASSQDRAATDTQYF
TGCGCCAGCAGCCAAGATCGAGCAGCCACAGATACGCAGTATTTT
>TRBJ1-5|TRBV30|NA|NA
CALTQAASSNQPQHF
TGTGCCCTAACCCAGGCAGCCTCTAGCAATCAGCCCCAGCATTTT
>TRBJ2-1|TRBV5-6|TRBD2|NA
CASSLTRTSFEQFF
TGTGCCAGCAGCCTCACCCGGACTAGCTTTGAGCAGTTCTTC
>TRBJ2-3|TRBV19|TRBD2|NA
CASSDERGGTDTQYF
TGTGCCAGTAGTGATGAGCGGGGGGGCACAGATACGCAGTATTTT
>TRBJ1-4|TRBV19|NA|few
CASSSPKGLNEKLFF
TGTGCCAGTAGTAGCCCGAAGGGGCTTAATGAAAAACTGTTTTTT
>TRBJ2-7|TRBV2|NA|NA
CASKGQGQYEQYF
TGTGCCAGCAAGGGGCAGGGGCAATACGAGCAGTACTTC
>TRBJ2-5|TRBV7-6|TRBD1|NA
CASSLGGQVQETQYF
TGTGCCAGCAGCTTAGGGGGACAGGTCCAAGAGACCCAGTACTTC
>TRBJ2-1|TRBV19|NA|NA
CASIPGPQAANEQFF
TGTGCCAGTATTCCGGGACCCCAAGCCGCGAATGAGCAGTTCTTC
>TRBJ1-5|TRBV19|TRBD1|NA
CASSTADRVRNQPQHF
TGTGCCAGTAGTACAGCAGACAGGGTCCGCAATCAGCCCCAGCATTTT
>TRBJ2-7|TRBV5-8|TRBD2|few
CASSLGASGIYEQYF
TGTGCCAGCAGCTTGGGGGCTAGCGGTATCTACGAGCAGTACTTC
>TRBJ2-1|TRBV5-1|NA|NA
CASSLVAGNYNEQFF
TGCGCCAGCAGCTTGGTGGCAGGGAACTACAATGAGCAGTTCTTC
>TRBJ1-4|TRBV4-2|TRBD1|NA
CASSQATGGGGSYEKLFF
TGTGCCAGCAGCCAGGCTACAGGGGGCGGGGGGTCATATGAAAAACTGTTTTTT
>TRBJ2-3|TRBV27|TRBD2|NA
CASSPTGLAGDTSTDTQYF
TGTGCCAGCAGTCCGACGGGACTAGCGGGGGACACTAGCACAGATACGCAGTATTTT
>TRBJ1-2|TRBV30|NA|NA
CAWSEGDYGYTF
TGTGCCTGGAGTGAAGGGGACTATGGCTACACCTTC